This TCR beta chain was sequenced during a study of radiotherapy plus CTLA-4 blockade in lung cancer. This clone was seen more than once but under ten times. The same CDR3 also results from other DNA sequences found in this sample. The CDR3 runs 14 residues. Germline V gene lookup returns CDR1 SEHNR and CDR2 FQNEAQ (reference sequence). Trimming shortened V by 1 base and J by 1 base, and 7 bases separated the two germline ends. Sequenced by immunoSEQ multiplex PCR; TCRdb stores in-frame clones only, minus some. The data show just under 60,000 clones, less than 75% seen once. Sequenced here: peripheral blood, sampled from a patient treated with radiotherapy plus ipilimumab. This chain links TRBV7-9 with TRBJ1-1; no clear D. The receptor's source is a human donor with non-small cell lung cancer whose response to radiotherapy plus ipilimumab could not be evaluated. The CDR3 loop reads CASSLGGGNTEAFF. The CDR3 DNA sequence: TGTGCCAGCAGCTTAGGTGGCGGGAACACTGAAGCTTTCTTT.